The 8 T cell receptor beta chains listed next were all sequenced from one sample in a study of cytomegalovirus exposure and HLA in healthy donors. The assay was immunoSEQ multiplex PCR, and TCRdb's table has in-frame clones only and misses some. In the table there are 47,000 or so clones, 85% to 95% of which are singletons. Sequencing was done on a sample of PBMCs. The source is a man aged 18 to 35 in good health and CMV-seronegative.

This clone appeared a single time. The gene calls are TRBV14 and TRBJ2-3, with TRBD1 matching over 10 bases. Trimming at V came to 2 bases and at J to 5 bases, leaving 4 bases not matched to a gene. CDR1 and CDR2 (germline): SGHDN, FVKESK. This CDR3 has 15 amino acids. Here the CDR3 DNA reads TGTGCCAGCAGCCAAATGGGGACAGGGGAAGATACGCAGTATTTT. Translating gives CASSQMGTGEDTQYF.

The J gene is TRBJ2-2, the V gene TRBV11-3, with a tentative D call TRBD2 (6 bases). The CDR3 covers 16 residues. The germline V gene encodes CDR1 SGHNT and CDR2 YENEEA. Trimming pared 5 bases from V and 3 bases from J, leaving 16 bases between. The CDR3 loop is CASSPGLGEDTGELFF. The CDR3 coding sequence is TGTGCCAGCAGCCCGGGTCTGGGGGAGGACACCGGGGAGCTGTTTTTT.

V and J are TRBV29-1 and TRBJ2-7, with 8 bases identical to TRBD1. After removal of 5 bases from V and 2 bases from J, the junction contained 14 bases not matched to a gene. Germline CDR1 and CDR2: SQVTM and ANQGSEA. The CDR3 has 16 amino acids. In nucleotides, the CDR3 is TGCAGCGTTCTCGGCCTCGACAGGGGTCCCGCCTACGAGCAGTACTTC. Translation: CSVLGLDRGPAYEQYF.

The chain couples TRBV9 to TRBJ2-2; TRBD2 matches 11 bases. The CDR3 covers 21 residues. Germline CDR1 reads SGDLS; CDR2 reads YYNGEE. The trim removed 5 bases at V and 3 bases at J, leaving 21 bases unmatched. CDR3 DNA sequence: TGTGCCAGCAGTGATCGATCGTCTCCCCCCACTAGCGGGAGTGACACCGGGGAGCTGTTTTTT. Encoded protein: CASSDRSSPPTSGSDTGELFF.

V is TRBV2 and J is TRBJ2-7; 9 positions match TRBD1. The junction had 10 bases not matched to a gene; V was cut back by 6 bases and J by 4 bases. The germline CDR1 and CDR2 sequences are SNHLY and FYNNEI. CDR3 length: 15 amino acids. The CDR3: CASRREQGAGYEQYF. The CDR3 region has the DNA TGTGCCAGCAGGAGAGAACAGGGGGCAGGGTACGAGCAGTACTTC.

The rearrangement joins TRBV25-1 to TRBJ2-3; 7 positions match TRBD1. The V gene's germline CDR1 is MGHDK and CDR2 SYGVNS. V was clipped by 4 bases and J by 0 bases; unmatched bases: 1. This CDR3 is built from 14 residues. The DNA of the CDR3 is TGTGCCAGCAGTGCGACAGGGAGCACAGATACGCAGTATTTT. Its protein is CASSATGSTDTQYF.

The chain carries TRBV30 and TRBJ1-2, with 8 bases lining up with TRBD1. Germline V gene sequence: CDR1 GTSNPN, CDR2 SVGIG (reference sequence). V lost 2 bases and J lost 8; bases outside the gene matches: 7. The CDR3 runs 13 residues. Written as DNA, the CDR3 is TGTGCCTGGAGTCCATGGACAGGGCGAGGCTACACCTTC. Amino acids: CAWSPWTGRGYTF.

This sequence joins TRBV5-5 and TRBJ2-5, with D perhaps matching TRBD1 (5 bases). Between the trimmed V and J ends, which lost 2 bases and 3 bases, there was a span of 11 bases. This CDR3 spans 14 amino acids. Germline CDR1 is SGHKS and CDR2 is YYEKEE (reference sequence). The DNA of the CDR3 is TGTGCCAGCAGCTTAGCAGGGTGGGAAGAGACCCAGTACTTC. It encodes CASSLAGWEETQYF. Supplemented by reference TRBV5-5 and TRBJ2-5, the full variable domain reads DAGVTQSPTHLIKTRGQQVTLRCSPISGHKSVSWYQQVLGQGPQFIFQYYEKEERGRGNFPDRFSARQFPNYSSELNVNALLLGDSALYLCASSLAGWEETQYFGPGTRLLVL.